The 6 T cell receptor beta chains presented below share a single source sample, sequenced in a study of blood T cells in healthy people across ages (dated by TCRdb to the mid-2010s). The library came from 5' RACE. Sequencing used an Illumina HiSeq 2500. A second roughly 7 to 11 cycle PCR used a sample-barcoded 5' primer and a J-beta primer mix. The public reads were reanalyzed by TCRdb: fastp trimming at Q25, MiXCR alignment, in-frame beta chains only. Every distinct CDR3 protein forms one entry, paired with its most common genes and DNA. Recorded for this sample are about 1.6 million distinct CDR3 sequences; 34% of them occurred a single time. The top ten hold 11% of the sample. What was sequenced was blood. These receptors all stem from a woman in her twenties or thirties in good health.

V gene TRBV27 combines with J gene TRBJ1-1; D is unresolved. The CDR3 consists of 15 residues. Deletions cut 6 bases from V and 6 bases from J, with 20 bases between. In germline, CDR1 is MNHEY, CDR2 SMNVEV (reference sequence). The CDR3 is CASSLTTAFTSEAFF. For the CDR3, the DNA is TGTGCCAGCAGCTTAACAACAGCCTTTACGTCTGAAGCTTTCTTT.

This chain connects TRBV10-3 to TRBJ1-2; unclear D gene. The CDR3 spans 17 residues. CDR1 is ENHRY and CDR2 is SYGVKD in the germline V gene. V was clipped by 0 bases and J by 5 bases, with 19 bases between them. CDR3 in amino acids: CAISESTINSLPYGYTF. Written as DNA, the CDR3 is TGTGCCATCAGTGAGTCGACAATTAACAGTCTCCCTTATGGCTACACCTTC.

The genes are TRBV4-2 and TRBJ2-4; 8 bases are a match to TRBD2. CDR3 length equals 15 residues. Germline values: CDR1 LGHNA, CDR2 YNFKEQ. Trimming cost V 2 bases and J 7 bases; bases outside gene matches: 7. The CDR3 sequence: CASSQPGGGVNIQYF. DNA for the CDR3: TGTGCCAGCAGCCAACCCGGGGGGGGAGTGAACATTCAGTACTTC.

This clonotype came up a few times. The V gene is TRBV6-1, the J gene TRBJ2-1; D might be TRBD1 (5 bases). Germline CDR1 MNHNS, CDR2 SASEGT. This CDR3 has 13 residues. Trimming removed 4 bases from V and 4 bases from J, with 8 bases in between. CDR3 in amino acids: CASSAQVYNEQFF. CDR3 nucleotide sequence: TGTGCCAGCAGTGCACAGGTGTACAATGAGCAGTTCTTC.

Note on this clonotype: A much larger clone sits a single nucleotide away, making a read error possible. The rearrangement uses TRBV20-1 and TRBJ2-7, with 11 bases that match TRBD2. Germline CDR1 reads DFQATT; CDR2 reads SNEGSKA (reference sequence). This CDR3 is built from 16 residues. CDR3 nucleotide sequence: TGCGGTGCCCACGGGACTAGCGGTCCTAGCTCCTACGAGCAGTACTTC. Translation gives CGAHGTSGPSSYEQYF.

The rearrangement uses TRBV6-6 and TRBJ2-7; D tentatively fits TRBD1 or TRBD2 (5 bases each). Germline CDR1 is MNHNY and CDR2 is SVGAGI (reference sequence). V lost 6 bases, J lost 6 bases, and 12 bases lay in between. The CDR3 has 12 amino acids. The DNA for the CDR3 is TGTGCCAGCAGACCCGGGGCCGGCGAGCAGTACTTC. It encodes CASRPGAGEQYF.